These 17 T cell receptor beta chains share one sample of origin, sequenced in a study of T cells after yellow fever vaccination. TCRdb redid the calling of the 5' RACE reads with MiXCR, one entry per CDR3 protein. The data contain about 350,000 distinct CDR3 sequences, 8.1% of them singletons. The sequencing used PBMCs, collected roughly seven weeks after the first yellow fever vaccination. All receptors come from a man younger than 30 who received the YFV17D yellow fever vaccine.

The V call is TRBV24-1, the J call TRBJ1-2; a possible D gene is TRBD1 (5 bases). This CDR3 has 14 residues. V lost 1 base and J 4 bases, leaving 9 bases between the germline ends. CDR1 is KGHDR, CDR2 SFDVKD, per germline. CDR3 in amino acids: CATSDFRTPYGYTF. The CDR3 DNA reads TGTGCCACCAGTGATTTTCGGACACCCTATGGCTACACCTTC.

The rearrangement links TRBV14 to TRBJ1-1; 7 bases agree with TRBD1. The CDR3 is 16 amino acids. V dropped 0 bases and J dropped 4; count of bases not matched to a gene: 8. Germline-derived CDR1 and CDR2 are SGHDN and FVKESK. CDR3 nucleotide sequence: TGTGCCAGCAGCCAAGATACTTCGACAGGGACCACTGAAGCTTTCTTT. It specifies CASSQDTSTGTTEAFF.

This clonotype was found many times. The chain employs TRBV7-2 and TRBJ1-5, with 8 bases identical to TRBD1. The CDR3 loop spans 14 amino acids. V lost 4 bases, J lost 15 bases, and 14 bases stayed unmatched. Germline loops: CDR1 SGHTA, CDR2 FQGNSA. The CDR3 spells CASSSDGTGLQGHF. The CDR3 DNA reads TGTGCCAGCAGCTCTGACGGGACAGGCCTCCAAGGGCATTTT.

This clonotype has ten or more counts. The CDR3 nucleotides are TGTGCCAGCAGAGACAGGGGGCGCGGGGAGACCCAGTACTTC. Protein product: CASRDRGRGETQYF. This chain links TRBV28 with TRBJ2-5, with 10 bases that match TRBD1. V dropped 6 bases and J dropped 5; count of bases not matched to a gene: 6. Per germline, CDR1 MDHEN and CDR2 SYDVKM. The CDR3 runs to 14 residues.

This clonotype appeared many times. The chain combines TRBV5-1 with TRBJ2-7; D possibly corresponds to TRBD2 (6 bases). V was trimmed by 0 bases and J by 6 bases, leaving 10 bases between them. Germline loops: CDR1 SGHRS, CDR2 YFSETQ. The CDR3 has 13 residues. The CDR3 sequence: CASSLAGGPEQYV. CDR3 DNA: TGCGCCAGCAGCTTGGCCGGGGGTCCCGAGCAGTACGTC.

This chain links TRBV2 with TRBJ2-5, with D tentatively TRBD1 or TRBD2 (5 bases each). The CDR3 spans 12 residues. Germline CDR1 is SNHLY and CDR2 is FYNNEI. V was trimmed by 4 bases and J by 5 bases, leaving 8 bases between them. Written as DNA, the CDR3 is TGTGCCAGCAGTGTGGGACGGGAGACCCAGTACTTC. Its translation: CASSVGRETQYF. The full variable domain, rest sourced from reference TRBV2 and TRBJ2-5, is EPEVTQTPSHQVTQMGQEVILRCVPISNHLYFYWYRQILGQKVEFLVSFYNNEISEKSEIFDDQFSVERPDGSNFTLKIRSTKLEDSAMYFCASSVGRETQYFGPGTRLLVL.

This clonotype was recorded at least ten times. J is TRBJ1-2 and V is TRBV5-6; no firm D call. This CDR3 comprises 14 residues. The V and J ends lost 1 base and 2 bases respectively, with 9 bases between them. From germline, CDR1 is SGHDT and CDR2 YYEEEE. In nucleotides, the CDR3 is TGTGCCAGCAGCTTGTTCGAGGTGAACTATGGCTACACCTTC. Encoded protein: CASSLFEVNYGYTF. The full variable domain, with the rest looked up from reference TRBV5-6 and TRBJ1-2, is DAGVTQSPTHLIKTRGQQVTLRCSPKSGHDTVSWYQQALGQGPQFIFQYYEEEERQRGNFPDRFSGHQFPNYSSELNVNALLLGDSALYLCASSLFEVNYGYTFGSGTRLTVV.

The chain carries TRBV6-2 or TRBV6-3 and TRBJ2-1; 10 nucleotides agree with TRBD2. The J segment lost 0 bases and the V segment lost 5 bases, leaving 7 bases of the junction unmatched. This CDR3 contains 17 residues. Germline lookup yields CDR1 MNHEY and CDR2 SVGEGT. CDR3 protein: CASSSGGVYSSYNEQFF. The CDR3 DNA reads TGTGCCAGCAGTAGCGGGGGGGTATACAGCTCCTACAATGAGCAGTTCTTC.

The V gene is TRBV4-2, the J gene TRBJ1-5; D is possibly TRBD1 (6 bases). Germline CDR1 is LGHNA and CDR2 is YNFKEQ. There are 16 residues in the CDR3. The V and J ends lost 0 bases and 4 bases respectively, with 13 bases between them. The CDR3 nucleotides read TGTGCCAGCAGCCAAGACCCGGGGGCGGAAAATCAGCCCCAGCATTTT. Protein product: CASSQDPGAENQPQHF.

This clonotype was seen a few times. The V gene is TRBV9, the J gene TRBJ2-6, with D perhaps matching TRBD1 (6 bases). Germline assignment: CDR1 SGDLS and CDR2 YYNGEE. The CDR3 totals 17 residues. Deletions cut 4 bases from V and 0 bases from J, with 14 bases between. The CDR3 loop is CASSLQGHGSGANVLTF. CDR3 coding DNA: TGTGCCAGCAGCTTACAGGGTCACGGCTCTGGGGCCAACGTCCTGACTTTC.

This clonotype was detected only a few times. The chain carries TRBV29-1 and TRBJ2-2; unclear D gene. This CDR3 is 14 amino acids long. Germline CDR1 is SQVTM and CDR2 is ANQGSEA. Trimming removed 5 bases from V and 0 bases from J, with 10 bases in between. The CDR3 DNA is TGCAGCGTTCATAGTCCACCGAACACCGGGGAGCTGTTTTTT. The encoded protein is CSVHSPPNTGELFF.

The sample holds a few counts of this clonotype. The chain recombines TRBV3-1 with TRBJ2-1; 14 bases match TRBD2. The CDR3 loop spans 16 amino acids. Germline V gene sequence: CDR1 LGHDT, CDR2 YNNKEL (reference sequence). V lost 1 base and J lost 15; bases outside the gene matches: 11. CDR3 amino acids: CASSQVTSGGAGGPFF. In nucleotides, the CDR3 is TGTGCCAGCAGCCAAGTGACTAGCGGGGGGGCCGGGGGTCCGTTCTTC.

The rearrangement links TRBV7-9 to TRBJ2-7; possible D gene TRBD1, 6 bases. With 0 bases removed from V and 12 bases from J, the gap between germline ends came to 15 bases. The CDR3 runs to 13 residues. From germline, CDR1 is SEHNR and CDR2 FQNEAQ (reference sequence). The CDR3 DNA reads as TGTGCCAGCAGCTTAGCGGGGGCTCGAAGATGGTACGTC. It is translated as CASSLAGARRWYV.

The J gene is TRBJ2-1, the V gene TRBV1; the table assigns TRBD1, which was not confirmed against the DNA. TRBV1 has pseudogene status. The CDR3 covers 14 residues. The CDR3 DNA sequence: TGTGCCAGCAGCGAAGACAACAGGCAGCAGGAGCAGCGCTTC. Protein: CASSEDNRQQEQRF.

This clonotype was recorded a few times. The chain employs TRBV7-2 and TRBJ1-2; tentative D call: TRBD1 (5 bases). Germline loops: CDR1 SGHTA, CDR2 FQGNSA. The length of the CDR3 is 17 residues. The V end was cut by 3 bases, the J end by 4 bases, with 21 bases between. The CDR3 loop is CASSFSSEINRIYGYTF. The CDR3 nucleotides are TGTGCCAGCAGCTTTAGCTCTGAGATAAACAGGATCTATGGCTACACCTTC.

This chain connects TRBV20-1 to TRBJ2-5; 8 bases are a match to TRBD2. CDR3 size: 13 residues. Trimming removed 3 bases from V and 4 bases from J; junction bases left unmatched: 4. The germline V gene encodes CDR1 DFQATT and CDR2 SNEGSKA (reference sequence). The chain's CDR3 is CSASIGGAETQYF. DNA for the CDR3: TGCAGTGCTAGCATCGGGGGGGCAGAGACCCAGTACTTC.

The chain carries TRBV9 and TRBJ1-1; a weak D match, TRBD1 (5 bases). The V gene lost 2 bases and the J gene lost 3 bases, with 14 bases spanning the gap. Per germline, CDR1 SGDLS and CDR2 YYNGEE. The CDR3 covers 15 residues. The CDR3 here is CASSVGGRSDTEAFF. CDR3 nucleotides: TGTGCCAGCAGCGTGGGGGGTCGATCGGACACTGAAGCTTTCTTT.